This TCR beta chain was recovered during a study of blood T cell repertoires in COVID-19. Background on the study: The samples span acute and convalescent COVID-19 from the United States, Italy and Spain. The analysed material was cDNA or gDNA that came from T cells, B-cell-depleted T cells, or PBMCs.

Those enrolled in Seattle joined during active infection and were followed longitudinally afterward. Generated by immunoSEQ multiplex PCR, the TCRdb table keeps only in-frame clones and is missing some. The profile covers 150,000 to 180,000 clones, with under 85% appearing a single time and roughly 0.6% taken by the ten largest. Trimming cost V 5 bases and J 4 bases; bases outside gene matches: 3. The CDR3 sequence is 13 residues long. Germline assignment: CDR1 MDHEN and CDR2 SYDVKM. This TCR came from a man aged 55 to 70 with COVID-19, enrolled during active disease. Source material: peripheral blood. The V and J genes are TRBV28 and TRBJ1-1, with 8 bases that match TRBD1. The CDR3 sequence: CASSVQGVTEAFF. In nucleotides, the CDR3 is TGTGCCAGCAGTGTACAGGGGGTCACTGAAGCTTTCTTT.